This TCR beta chain was profiled in a study of human T cells and chemical hapten exposure. Trimming cost V 5 bases and J 1 base; bases outside gene matches: 4. The CDR3 has 15 amino acids. Germline V CDR1 and CDR2: SEHNR, FQNEAQ (reference sequence). Documented time point: patch test 1, 2 weeks after DPC sensitization. Treatment noted: therapeutic diphenylcyclopropenone sensitization with weekly scalp DPC. Blood was collected ahead of every patch test applied. One entry per CDR3 protein, called by TCRdb with MiXCR from the RACE reads. The sample includes around 150,000 distinct CDR3 sequences, roughly 15% of them seen just once.

This sequence joins TRBV7-9 and TRBJ2-1; TRBD2 matches 8 bases. The clonotype was recovered from a woman aged 30 to 39 with alopecia areata. Some clones in this sample may be carry-over from other donors' samples. This material consisted of whole blood, taken in connection with sensitization to the hapten diphenylcyclopropenone (DPC). The DNA of the CDR3 is TGTGCCAGCAGCCAAAGCGGGGGATCCTACAATGAGCAGTTCTTC. This codes for CASSQSGGSYNEQFF. Filled out from reference TRBV7-9 and TRBJ2-1, the complete variable domain reads DTGVSQNPRHKITKRGQNVTFRCDPISEHNRLYWYRQTLGQGPEFLTYFQNEAQLEKSRLLSDRFSAERPKGSFSTLEIQRTEQGDSAMYLCASSQSGGSYNEQFFGPGTRLTVL.